The sequence of this T cell receptor beta chain was determined in a study of OX40 agonist ivuxolimab in advanced cancers. Looking at the study overall: The costimulatory receptor OX40 (CD134) was targeted by ivuxolimab, a fully human IgG2 agonistic monoclonal antibody. Intravenous ivuxolimab was administered to patients every 2 weeks at six dose levels: 0.01, 0.1, 0.3, 1.5, 3 and 10 mg/kg. Of the 50 to 55 dose-escalation patients, hepatocellular carcinoma was present in approximately 20, melanoma in roughly 15, renal cell carcinoma in 9 and head and neck cancer in 9. In the dose-escalation cohort, 70% to 90% of patients were male, and the mean age was 60 years with a range of roughly 23 to 79. Patients were allowed to have had prior anti-PD-1, anti-PD-L1 or anti-CTLA-4 therapy, and 40% of the dose-escalation patients had been treated with checkpoint inhibitors. Three dose-escalation patients achieved partial responses, one with hepatocellular carcinoma and two with cutaneous melanoma. Peripheral TCRbeta sequencing aimed to test whether ivuxolimab altered TCR sequence diversity and caused clonal T-cell expansion. The paper covers the monotherapy dose-escalation part of the phase I ivuxolimab trial, which included N ≈ 50 patients.

This clone was seen more than once but under ten times. Its antigen remains unidentified. Base qualities were left out, and no much larger clone turns up one base away. Patients with a history of autoimmune disease or receiving systemic immunosuppression were excluded from the trial. Peripheral blood for TCR sequencing was collected from all dose cohorts at baseline, on cycle 4 day 1, and on cycle 7 day 1. Samples were obtained from an open-label, multicenter, first-in-human phase I dose-escalation trial of ivuxolimab. Adults with locally advanced or metastatic melanoma, renal cell, hepatocellular, or head and neck squamous cell carcinoma were enrolled in the trial. Before TCR sequencing, CD4+ T cells and CD8+ T cells from peripheral blood were sorted into separate populations. What the research found in general, with its limitations: Clonal expansion of both CD4+ and CD8+ blood T cells was observed from baseline to week 6 at doses 0.1 to 3.0 mg/kg. Low levels of normalized T-cell clonal expansion were also shown by some nonresponding patients. After ivuxolimab, more expanded clones were found on average in CD8+ T cells than in CD4+ T cells. The antigen specificity of the peripheral T cells that underwent clonal expansion was not determined. In the 0.1-3.0 mg/kg groups, partial responders were among the patients with the lowest normalized peripheral clonal expansion, particularly in CD8+ T cells.

Per the germline V gene (reference sequence), MNHEY is the CDR1 and SMNVEV is the CDR2. Unmatched junction bases come to 3, with V trimmed by 5 bases and J by 2 bases. Reading from cysteine to phenylalanine, the CDR3 counts 13 amino acids. Just CDR3 DNA is preserved here, 39 bases in frame from base 1. For sequencing of the TCRbeta CDR3 region, genomic DNA was extracted from the sorted cells. The immunoSEQ Assay was used to sequence the TCRbeta CDR3 regions. TCRdb carries this immuneACCESS record with in-frame sequences only. Its versions omit some clonotypes, under half of them owing to an unresolved V gene in the studies checked, with the rest unexplained. In all, the sample holds about 64,000 clones, and around 84% of those were seen once. Together, the top ten hold less than 2.5% of the sample.

This receptor chain uses TRBV27 and TRBJ2-7, with 7 bases aligning to TRBD1. Source: CD4+ or CD8+ T cells sorted from blood, taken in a trial of the OX40 agonist ivuxolimab. The sequence was collected from an adult with an advanced solid tumor such as melanoma, head and neck, liver or kidney cancer. The CDR3 region reads CASSRQGTYEQYF. The nucleotide sequence reads as follows: TGTGCCAGCAGTCGACAGGGTACCTACGAGCAGTACTTC.